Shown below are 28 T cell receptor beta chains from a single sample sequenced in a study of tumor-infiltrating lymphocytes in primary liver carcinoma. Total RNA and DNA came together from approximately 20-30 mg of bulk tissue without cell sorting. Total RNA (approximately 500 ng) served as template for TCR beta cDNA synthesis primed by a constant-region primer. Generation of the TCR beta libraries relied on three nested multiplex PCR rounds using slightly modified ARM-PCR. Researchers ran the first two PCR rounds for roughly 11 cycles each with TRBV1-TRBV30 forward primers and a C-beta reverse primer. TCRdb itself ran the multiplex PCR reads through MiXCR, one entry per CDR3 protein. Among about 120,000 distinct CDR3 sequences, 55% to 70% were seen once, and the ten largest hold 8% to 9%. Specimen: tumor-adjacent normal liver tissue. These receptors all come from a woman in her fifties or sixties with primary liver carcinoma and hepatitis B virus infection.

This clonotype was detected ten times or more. The chain's CDR3 is CATAGGSSGNTIYF. CDR3 sequence (DNA): TGTGCCACCGCCGGGGGAAGCTCTGGAAACACCATATATTTT. The V and J genes are TRBV10-3 and TRBJ1-3; a weak D match, TRBD1 (5 bases). V lost 10 bases to trimming and J lost 0 bases, with 13 bases between them. CDR1 is ENHRY and CDR2 is SYGVKD in the germline V gene. CDR3 length equals 14 residues.

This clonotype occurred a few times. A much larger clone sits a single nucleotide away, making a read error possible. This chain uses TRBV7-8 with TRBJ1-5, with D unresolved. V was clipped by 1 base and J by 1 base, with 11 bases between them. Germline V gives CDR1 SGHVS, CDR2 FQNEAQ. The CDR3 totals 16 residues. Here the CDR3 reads CASSLVRPQSNQPQHF. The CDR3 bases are TGTGCCAGCAGCTTAGTAAGACCACAGAGCAATCAGCCCCAGCATTTT.

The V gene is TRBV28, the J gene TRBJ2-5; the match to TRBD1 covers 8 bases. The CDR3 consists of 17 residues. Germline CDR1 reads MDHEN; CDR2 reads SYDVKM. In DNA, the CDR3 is TGTAGCAGCAGCTCCCGAAAGGACAGGGATTTTGTAAAGACCCAGTACTTC. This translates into CSSSSRKDRDFVKTQYF. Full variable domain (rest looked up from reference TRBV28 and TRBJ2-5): DVKVTQSSRYLVKRTGEKVFLECVQDMDHENMFWYRQDPGLGLRLIYFSYDVKMKEKGDIPEGYSVSREKKERFSLILESASTNQTSMYLCSSSSRKDRDFVKTQYFGPGTRLLVL.

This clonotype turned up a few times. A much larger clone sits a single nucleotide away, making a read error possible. The CDR3 bases are TGTGCCAGCATTCGACAGGGGCCCCTTAACTATGGCTACACCTTC. Translated: CASIRQGPLNYGYTF. The chain couples TRBV12-3 or TRBV12-4 to TRBJ1-2, with 8 bases fitting TRBD1. The CDR3 consists of 15 residues. With V trimmed by 7 bases and J by 1 base, 8 bases remained unmatched.

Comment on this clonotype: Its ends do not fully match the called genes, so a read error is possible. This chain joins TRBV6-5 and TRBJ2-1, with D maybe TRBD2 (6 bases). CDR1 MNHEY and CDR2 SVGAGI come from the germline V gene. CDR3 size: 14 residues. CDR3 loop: CGSRKAGPWNEHFF. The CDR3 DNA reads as TGTGGCAGCAGAAAGGCGGGACCCTGGAATGAGCATTTCTTC.

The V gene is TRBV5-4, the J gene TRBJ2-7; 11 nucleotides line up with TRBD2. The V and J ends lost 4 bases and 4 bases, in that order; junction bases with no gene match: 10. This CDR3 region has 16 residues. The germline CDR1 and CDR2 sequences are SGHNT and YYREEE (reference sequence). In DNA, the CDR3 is TGTGCCAGCAGCCTACCGGGTAGCGGGAGGGCATACGAGCAGTACTTC. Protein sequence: CASSLPGSGRAYEQYF. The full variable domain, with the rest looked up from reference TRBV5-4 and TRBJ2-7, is ETGVTQSPTHLIKTRGQQVTLRCSSQSGHNTVSWYQQALGQGPQFIFQYYREEENGRGNFPPRFSGLQFPNYSSELNVNALELDDSALYLCASSLPGSGRAYEQYFGPGTRLTVT.

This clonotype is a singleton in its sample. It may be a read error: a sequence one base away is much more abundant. CDR3 sequence: CASSYPKGGRGSGKLFF. For the CDR3, the DNA is TGTGCCAGCAGTTACCCCAAAGGCGGAAGGGGCTCCGGGAAGCTGTTTTTT. The rearrangement joins TRBV12-3 or TRBV12-4 to TRBJ2-2; D may correspond to TRBD1 or TRBD2 (5 bases each). There are 17 residues in the CDR3.

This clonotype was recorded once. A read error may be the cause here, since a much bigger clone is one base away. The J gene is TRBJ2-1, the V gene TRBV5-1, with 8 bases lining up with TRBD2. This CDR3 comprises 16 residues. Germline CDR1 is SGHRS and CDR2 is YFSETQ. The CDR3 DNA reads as TGCGCCAGCAGCTTGGCGGGAGGGGGGTCCTACAATGATCAGTTCTTC. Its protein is CASSLAGGGSYNDQFF.

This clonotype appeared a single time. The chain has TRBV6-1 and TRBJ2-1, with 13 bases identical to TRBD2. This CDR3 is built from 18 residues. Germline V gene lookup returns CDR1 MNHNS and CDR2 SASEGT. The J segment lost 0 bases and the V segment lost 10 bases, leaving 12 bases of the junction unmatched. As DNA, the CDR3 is TGTGCCAATAAAAATAGGACTAGCGGGGGTAGCTCCTACAATGAGCAGTTCTTC. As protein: CANKNRTSGGSSYNEQFF.

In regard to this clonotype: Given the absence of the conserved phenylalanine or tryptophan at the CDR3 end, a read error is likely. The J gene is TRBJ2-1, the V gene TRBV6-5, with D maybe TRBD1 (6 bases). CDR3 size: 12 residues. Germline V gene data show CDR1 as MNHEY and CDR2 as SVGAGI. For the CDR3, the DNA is TGTGCCGGCAGTCGACAGGCCCCTGGGCAGTTCATC. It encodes CAGSRQAPGQFI.

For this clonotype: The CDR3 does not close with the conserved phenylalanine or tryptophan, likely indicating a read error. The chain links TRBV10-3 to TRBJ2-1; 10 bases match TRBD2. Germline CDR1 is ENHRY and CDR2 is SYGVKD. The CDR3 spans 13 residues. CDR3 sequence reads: CTIGTSVFDEQFV. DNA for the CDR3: TGTACCATTGGGACTAGCGTGTTCGATGAGCAGTTCGTC.

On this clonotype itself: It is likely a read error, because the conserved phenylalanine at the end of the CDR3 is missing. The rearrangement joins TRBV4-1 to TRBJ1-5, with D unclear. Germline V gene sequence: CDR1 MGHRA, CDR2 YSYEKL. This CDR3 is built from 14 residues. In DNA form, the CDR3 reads TGCCCCAGCAACCAAGGAGGATTAGGACAGCCCCAGCATCTT. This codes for CPSNQGGLGQPQHL.

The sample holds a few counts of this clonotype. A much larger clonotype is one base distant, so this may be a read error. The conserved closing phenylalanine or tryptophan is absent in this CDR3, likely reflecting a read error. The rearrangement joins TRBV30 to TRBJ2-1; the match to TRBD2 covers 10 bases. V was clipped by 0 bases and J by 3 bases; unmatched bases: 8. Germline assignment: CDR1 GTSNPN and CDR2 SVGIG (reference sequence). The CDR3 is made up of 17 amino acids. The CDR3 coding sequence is TGTGCCTGGAGTGTAAACGGAGCGGGAGGGTTCTACAATGAGCAGTTCTCC. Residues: CAWSVNGAGGFYNEQFS.

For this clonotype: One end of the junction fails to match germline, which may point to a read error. CDR3 DNA: TGTGTCAGCAGCATAGCCGGGGGTCTCAATGAGCAGTTCTTC. It codes for CVSSIAGGLNEQFF. The chain recombines TRBV11-2 with TRBJ2-1; TRBD2 might be the D (6 bases). The CDR3 is 14 amino acids. Germline V lookup: CDR1 SGHAT, CDR2 FQNNGV.

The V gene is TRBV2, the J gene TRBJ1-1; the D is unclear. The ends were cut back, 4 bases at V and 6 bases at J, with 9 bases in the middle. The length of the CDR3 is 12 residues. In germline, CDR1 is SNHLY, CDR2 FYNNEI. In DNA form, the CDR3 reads TGTGCCAGCAGTGTGGGAGCCTCTGAAGCTTTCTTT. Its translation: CASSVGASEAFF.

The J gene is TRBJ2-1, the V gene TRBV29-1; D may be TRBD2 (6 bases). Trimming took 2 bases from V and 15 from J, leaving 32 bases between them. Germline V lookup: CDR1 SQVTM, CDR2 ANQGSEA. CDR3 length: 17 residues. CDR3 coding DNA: TGCAGCGTTGAAAGGGTCCGCGGGGAGAGCTCCTACAATGAGTGGTTCTTC. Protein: CSVERVRGESSYNEWFF.

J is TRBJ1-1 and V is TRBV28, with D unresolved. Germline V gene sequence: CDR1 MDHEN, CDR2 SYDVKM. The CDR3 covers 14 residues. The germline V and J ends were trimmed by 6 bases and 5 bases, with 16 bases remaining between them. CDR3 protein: CASSRWPGGTEAFF. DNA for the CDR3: TGTGCCAGCAGCCGCTGGCCCGGAGGGACTGAAGCTTTCTTT.

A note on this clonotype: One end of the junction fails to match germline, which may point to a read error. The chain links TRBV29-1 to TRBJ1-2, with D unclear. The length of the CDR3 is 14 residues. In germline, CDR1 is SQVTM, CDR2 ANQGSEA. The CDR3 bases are TGTAGCGCGTCGGTAGACGGTCCGGGCTATGGCTACACCTTC. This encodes CSASVDGPGYGYTF. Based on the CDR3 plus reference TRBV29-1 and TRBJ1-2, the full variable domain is SAVISQKPSRDICQRGTSLTIQCQVDSQVTMMFWYRQQPGQSLTLIATANQGSEATYESGFVIDKFPISRPNLTFSTLTVSNMSPEDSSIYLCSASVDGPGYGYTFGSGTRLTVV.

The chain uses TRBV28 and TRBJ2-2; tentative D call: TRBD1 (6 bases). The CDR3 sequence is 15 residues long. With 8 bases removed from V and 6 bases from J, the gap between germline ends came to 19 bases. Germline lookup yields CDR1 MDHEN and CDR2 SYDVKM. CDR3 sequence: CASYTLGGWAGELFF. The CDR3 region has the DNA TGTGCCAGCTACACCCTAGGGGGTTGGGCCGGGGAGCTGTTTTTT.

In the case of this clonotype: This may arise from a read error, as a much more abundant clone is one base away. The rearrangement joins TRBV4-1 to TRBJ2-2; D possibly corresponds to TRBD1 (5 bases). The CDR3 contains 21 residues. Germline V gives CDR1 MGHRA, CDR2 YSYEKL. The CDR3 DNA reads TGCGTCAGCAGCCAAGATGGGTCCTGGGGCCTGACTGGCGTGAACACCGGGGAGCTGTTTTTT. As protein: CVSSQDGSWGLTGVNTGELFF.

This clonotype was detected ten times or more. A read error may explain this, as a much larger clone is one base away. CDR3 in amino acids: CASSYPKGGRGSGELFF. The DNA for the CDR3 is TGTGCCAGCAGTTACCCCAAAGGCGGAAGGGGCTCCGGGGAGCTGTTTTTT. V gene TRBV12-3 or TRBV12-4 combines with J gene TRBJ2-2; tentatively, D is TRBD1 (5 bases). This CDR3 is 17 amino acids long. With 4 bases removed from V and 6 bases from J, the gap between germline ends came to 21 bases.

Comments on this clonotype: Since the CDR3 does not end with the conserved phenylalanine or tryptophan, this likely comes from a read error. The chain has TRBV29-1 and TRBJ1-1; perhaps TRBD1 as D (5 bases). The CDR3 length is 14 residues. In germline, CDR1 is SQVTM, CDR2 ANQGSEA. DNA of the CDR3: TGCAGCGTTAAAGAAGGGGCAGGGCGCACTGAGGCTTTCCTT. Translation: CSVKEGAGRTEAFL.

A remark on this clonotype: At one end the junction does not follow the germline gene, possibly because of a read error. The DNA for the CDR3 is TGTGCCTGGAGTGTTATTACAGTTACGAAGTATTTT. Its protein product is CAWSVITVTKYF. This chain joins TRBV30 and TRBJ2-3; no definite D call. The length of the CDR3 is 12 residues. CDR1 is GTSNPN and CDR2 is SVGIG in the germline V gene (reference sequence).

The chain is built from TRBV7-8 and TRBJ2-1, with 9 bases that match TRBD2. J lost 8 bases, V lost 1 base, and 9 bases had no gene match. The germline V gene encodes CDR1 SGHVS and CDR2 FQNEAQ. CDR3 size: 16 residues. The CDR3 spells CASSLELAGYWDEQFF. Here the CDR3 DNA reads TGTGCCAGCAGCTTAGAGCTAGCGGGATACTGGGATGAGCAGTTCTTC.

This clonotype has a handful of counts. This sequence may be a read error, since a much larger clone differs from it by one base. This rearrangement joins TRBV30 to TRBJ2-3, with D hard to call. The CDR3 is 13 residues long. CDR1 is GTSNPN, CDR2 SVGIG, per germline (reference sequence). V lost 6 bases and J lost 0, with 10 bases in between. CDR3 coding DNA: TGTGCCTGTGCTCTACTCAGCACAGATACGCAGTATTTT. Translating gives CACALLSTDTQYF.

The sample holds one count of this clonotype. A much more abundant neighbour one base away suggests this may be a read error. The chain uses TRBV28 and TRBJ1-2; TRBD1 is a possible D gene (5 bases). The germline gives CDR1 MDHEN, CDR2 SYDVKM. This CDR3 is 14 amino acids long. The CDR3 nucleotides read TGTGTCAGCAGTTTGGCGGGGGACGATGGGGGCTACACCTTC. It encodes CVSSLAGDDGGYTF.

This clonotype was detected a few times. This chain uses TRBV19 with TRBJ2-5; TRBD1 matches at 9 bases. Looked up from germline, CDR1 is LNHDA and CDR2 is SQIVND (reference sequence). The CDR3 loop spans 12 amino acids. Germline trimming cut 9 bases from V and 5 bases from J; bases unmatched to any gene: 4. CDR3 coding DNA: TGTGCCAGCCGACAGGGGGGGGAGACCCAGTACTTC. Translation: CASRQGGETQYF.

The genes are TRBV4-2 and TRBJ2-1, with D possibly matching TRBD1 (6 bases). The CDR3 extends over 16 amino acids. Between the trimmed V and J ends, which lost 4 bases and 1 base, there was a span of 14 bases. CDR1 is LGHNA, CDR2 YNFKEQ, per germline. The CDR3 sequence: CASSRRGQSSYNEQFF. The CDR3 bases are TGTGCCAGCAGCCGACGCGGACAGAGTTCCTACAATGAGCAGTTCTTC.